This T cell receptor (beta chain) stems from a study of CD8 T cells in ankylosing spondylitis. General study points: Blood of patients with ankylosing spondylitis appeared to be characterized by a TCR beta motif of 8 or 9 highly homologous variants. It was reported that disease-linked clones were significantly enriched in matched ankylosing spondylitis synovial fluid. Clones linked to disease, bearing a CD8+ phenotype, were relatively rare in peripheral blood.

A note on this clonotype: No antigen is known for it.

Germline assignment: CDR1 DFQATT and CDR2 SNEGSKA (reference sequence). There are 13 residues in the CDR3. V was cut by 1 base and J by 4 bases, with 10 bases left in between. Libraries of TCR beta came from quantitative 5'-RACE with molecular barcodes. TCRdb re-derived calls from the 5' RACE reads in MiXCR, one entry per CDR3 protein. Here the sample spans roughly 440,000 distinct CDR3 sequences, roughly 17% being singletons. Sequenced input: blood, either unsorted or a sorted T cell fraction (not recorded which). This clonotype originated in a male donor with ankylosing spondylitis. V usage is TRBV20-1 and J usage is TRBJ2-5; no clear D. The CDR3 nucleotides are TGCAGTGCTAGAGGGGAAGTATCAGAGACCCAGTACTTC. Translation: CSARGEVSETQYF.